The 26 T cell receptor beta chains presented below share a single source sample, sequenced in a study of blood T cell repertoires in COVID-19. The assay was immunoSEQ multiplex PCR, and TCRdb's table has in-frame clones only and misses some. The sample lists 150,000 to 200,000 clones, 75% to 85% seen once, with approximately 1.5% in the top ten. Sequencing was carried out using peripheral blood. The receptor set was obtained from a human donor in a cohort sampled during active COVID-19.

CDR3 sequence reads: CASSQEGTSNNEQFF. In DNA form, the CDR3 reads TGTGCCAGCAGCCAAGAGGGGACTAGCAACAATGAGCAGTTCTTC. This chain joins TRBV3-1 (or the pseudogene TRBV3-2) and TRBJ2-1; 9 nucleotides match TRBD2. V was pared by 0 bases and J by 5 bases, with 2 bases of the junction left unmatched. The CDR3 totals 15 residues. Germline lookup yields CDR1 LGHDT and CDR2 YNNKEL (reference sequence).

V gene TRBV24-1 combines with J gene TRBJ2-3; TRBD1 might be the D (6 bases). Per the germline V gene, CDR1 is KGHDR and CDR2 is SFDVKD. This CDR3 is 14 amino acids long. V was pared by 6 bases and J by 1 base, with 10 bases between. CDR3 in amino acids: CATSSAGGTDTQYF. The CDR3 region has the DNA TGTGCCACCAGTTCCGCAGGGGGCACAGATACGCAGTATTTT.

This sequence joins TRBV7-8 and TRBJ2-6; maybe TRBD2 (6 bases). The CDR3 extends over 17 amino acids. Trimming took 4 bases from V and 2 from J, leaving 15 bases between them. In germline, CDR1 is SGHVS, CDR2 FQNEAQ. CDR3 amino acids: CASSSGTRETGANVLTF. The CDR3 DNA is TGTGCCAGCAGCTCGGGAACCCGGGAGACTGGGGCCAACGTCCTGACTTTC.

The chain joins TRBV28 to TRBJ2-5, with 8 positions matching TRBD1. The CDR3 is made up of 14 amino acids. The germline V gene has CDR1 MDHEN and CDR2 SYDVKM. V was pared by 4 bases and J by 6 bases, with 7 bases of the junction left unmatched. CDR3 amino acids: CASSSGQDQKTQYF. In DNA, the CDR3 is TGTGCCAGCAGTTCGGGACAGGATCAAAAGACCCAGTACTTC.

The rearrangement uses TRBV27 and TRBJ2-7, with D perhaps matching TRBD1 (7 bases). The CDR3 covers 15 residues. Germline V CDR1 and CDR2: MNHEY, SMNVEV (reference sequence). V lost 2 bases to trimming and J lost 3 bases, with 14 bases between them. CDR3 residues: CASSLEGGTDYEQYF. Here the CDR3 DNA reads TGTGCCAGCAGTTTAGAAGGGGGGACAGACTACGAGCAGTACTTC.

The chain combines TRBV3-1 (or the pseudogene TRBV3-2) with TRBJ1-6, with D perhaps TRBD1 (6 bases). Germline CDR1 reads LGHDT; CDR2 reads YNNKEL (reference sequence). The CDR3 runs 14 residues. V lost 4 bases, J lost 5 bases, and 9 bases lay in between. DNA of the CDR3: TGTGCCAGCAGCCTCGGGACAAATAATTCACCCCTCCACTTT. Amino acid sequence: CASSLGTNNSPLHF.

This rearrangement joins TRBV3-1 (or the pseudogene TRBV3-2) to TRBJ2-1, with D possibly matching TRBD2 (9 bases). Trimming took 5 bases from V and 15 from J, leaving 26 bases between them. This CDR3 region has 15 residues. Germline CDR1 LGHDT, CDR2 YNNKEL (reference sequence). CDR3 coding DNA: TGTGCCAGCAGCTACTATGGGAAGGCGGGAGGGACAGGGTTCTTC. Its translation is CASSYYGKAGGTGFF.

The chain links TRBV28 to TRBJ1-2, with D tentatively TRBD1 (6 bases). The CDR3 runs to 13 residues. Germline CDR1 MDHEN, CDR2 SYDVKM. Trimming removed 3 bases at V and 9 bases at J, with 14 bases between. The CDR3 sequence: CASSFRGGPRYTF. DNA of the CDR3: TGTGCCAGCAGTTTTAGAGGGGGTCCTCGCTACACCTTC.

The V and J genes are TRBV4-3 and TRBJ1-1, with D perhaps TRBD1 (6 bases). Germline loops: CDR1 LGHNA, CDR2 YSLEER. This CDR3 is 15 amino acids long. V lost 1 base to trimming and J lost 5 bases, with 14 bases between them. CDR3: CASSQGGQGLTEAFF. DNA for the CDR3: TGCGCCAGCAGCCAAGGGGGGCAGGGGTTGACTGAAGCTTTCTTT.

The chain has TRBV9 and TRBJ2-7, with D possibly matching TRBD1 (5 bases). In germline, CDR1 is SGDLS, CDR2 YYNGEE. Trimming took off 0 bases at V and 0 bases at J, with 10 bases between the two ends. The CDR3 is 15 residues long. Written as DNA, the CDR3 is TGTGCCAGCAGCGTAGCGCCAGGGTCCTCCTACGAGCAGTACTTC. Encoded protein: CASSVAPGSSYEQYF.

The chain links TRBV6-6 to TRBJ1-1; D gene uncertain. Per the germline V gene, CDR1 is MNHNY and CDR2 is SVGAGI (reference sequence). The CDR3 loop spans 13 amino acids. Trimming cost V 5 bases and J 4 bases, with 11 bases left between them. Here the CDR3 reads CASSARTVTEAFF. The CDR3 nucleotides are TGTGCCAGCAGTGCGCGAACCGTCACTGAAGCTTTCTTT.

Turning to this clone: The identical CDR3 is also encoded by other nucleotide sequences in the sample. This chain uses TRBV27 with TRBJ1-6; D unresolved. CDR1 and CDR2 (germline): MNHEY, SMNVEV (reference sequence). The CDR3 is made up of 16 amino acids. V was shortened by 2 bases and J by 1 base, with 9 bases between the two germline ends. The CDR3 spells CASSLPGPSYNSPLHF. The CDR3 DNA follows: TGTGCCAGCAGTTTACCGGGTCCATCCTATAATTCACCCCTCCACTTT.

This clone was seen a handful of times. This sequence joins TRBV5-4 and TRBJ1-1; 7 nucleotides agree with TRBD1. After removal of 2 bases from V and 5 bases from J, the junction contained 6 bases not matched to a gene. CDR1 and CDR2 from the germline V gene are SGHNT and YYREEE (reference sequence). The CDR3 loop spans 14 amino acids. The CDR3 region is CASSLDRAGTEAFF. For the CDR3, the DNA is TGTGCCAGCAGCTTAGACAGGGCGGGAACTGAAGCTTTCTTT.

CDR3 loop: CASSPRWSQETQYF. DNA for the CDR3: TGTGCCAGCAGTCCCCGGTGGTCCCAAGAGACCCAGTACTTC. The rearrangement uses TRBV27 and TRBJ2-5, with D unclear. CDR3 length: 14 amino acids. Germline V CDR1 and CDR2: MNHEY, SMNVEV (reference sequence). V was pared by 5 bases and J by 1 base, with 11 bases between.

This chain links TRBV28 with TRBJ2-7; 9 bases line up with TRBD2. J gave up 3 bases and V 10 bases, and 10 bases lay outside the gene matches. Germline CDR1 is MDHEN and CDR2 is SYDVKM. This CDR3 is 14 amino acids long. DNA for the CDR3: TGTGCCATCACCTACGGGCGGGAGGGCTACGAGCAGTACTTC. Protein product: CAITYGREGYEQYF. The whole variable domain, filled in from reference TRBV28 and TRBJ2-7, reads DVKVTQSSRYLVKRTGEKVFLECVQDMDHENMFWYRQDPGLGLRLIYFSYDVKMKEKGDIPEGYSVSREKKERFSLILESASTNQTSMYLCAITYGREGYEQYFGPGTRLTVT.

V usage is TRBV20-1 and J usage is TRBJ2-7; possibly TRBD1 for D (5 bases). Trimming took off 3 bases at V and 0 bases at J, with 9 bases between the two ends. CDR1 is DFQATT, CDR2 SNEGSKA, per germline (reference sequence). The CDR3 sequence is 13 residues long. CDR3 nucleotides: TGCAGTGCTAGTCGACAGAGCTCCTACGAGCAGTACTTC. Protein product: CSASRQSSYEQYF.

CDR3 coding DNA: TGTGCCAGCAGCGTAGAGACAGGGGGGTCCCTTGATAATGAGCAGTTCTTC. It codes for CASSVETGGSLDNEQFF. This sequence joins TRBV9 and TRBJ2-1; 9 nucleotides match TRBD1. In germline, CDR1 is SGDLS, CDR2 YYNGEE. V lost 0 bases, J lost 7 bases, and 11 bases stayed unmatched. The length of the CDR3 is 17 residues.

This sequence joins TRBV28 and TRBJ2-5; 7 bases map to TRBD1. CDR1 is MDHEN, CDR2 SYDVKM, per germline. This CDR3 region has 16 residues. V trimming: 5 bases; J trimming: 2 bases; junction bases outside the gene matches: 11. The CDR3 nucleotides read TGTGCCAGCAGTCCCGCCTACAGGGGTAGGCAAGAGACCCAGTACTTC. This translates into CASSPAYRGRQETQYF.

This chain connects TRBV5-8 to TRBJ2-2, with 7 bases identical to TRBD1. V gave up 4 bases and J gave up 6 bases; unmatched junction bases: 9. Germline V CDR1 and CDR2: SGHTS, YDEGEE. The CDR3 covers 15 residues. This CDR3 is CASSLRQGRPGELFF. CDR3 nucleotide sequence: TGTGCCAGCAGCCTTAGACAGGGACGGCCCGGGGAGCTGTTTTTT.

The V and J genes are TRBV7-3 and TRBJ2-1; 8 nucleotides agree with TRBD2. The junction had 9 bases not matched to a gene; V was cut back by 4 bases and J by 7 bases. Germline loops: CDR1 SGHTA, CDR2 FQGTGA. This CDR3 region has 15 residues. In DNA form, the CDR3 reads TGTGCCAGCAGCTACGGGAGGGCCGGTAGGAATGAGCAGTTCTTC. It yields the protein CASSYGRAGRNEQFF.

The rearrangement links TRBV10-1 to TRBJ2-1; D unclear. The germline CDR1 and CDR2 sequences are WNHNN and SYGVQD (reference sequence). V lost 0 bases, J lost 4 bases, and 10 bases lay in between. The length of the CDR3 is 15 residues. The CDR3 DNA reads as TGCGCCAGCAGTGAGTCGATTTCAGGATACAATGAGCAGTTCTTC. It yields the protein CASSESISGYNEQFF.

Worth noting for this clone: Different DNA sequences within this sample yield the same CDR3. This chain uses TRBV5-5 with TRBJ2-7; TRBD1 is a possible D gene (6 bases). This CDR3 comprises 18 residues. V was cut by 4 bases and J by 2 bases, with 25 bases left in between. Looked up from germline, CDR1 is SGHKS and CDR2 is YYEKEE (reference sequence). CDR3 sequence: CASSPTRGQGQKTYEQYF. CDR3 nucleotides: TGTGCCAGCAGCCCAACTAGGGGTCAAGGACAGAAGACCTACGAGCAGTACTTC.

This rearrangement joins TRBV11-2 to TRBJ1-2, with 10 bases fitting TRBD1. This CDR3 spans 14 amino acids. Germline CDR1 and CDR2: SGHAT and FQNNGV. Unmatched junction bases numbered 4, after V lost 5 bases and J lost 4 bases. The CDR3 DNA follows: TGTGCCAGCAGCGTGGACAGGGGGTTCTATGGCTACACCTTC. Protein sequence: CASSVDRGFYGYTF.

This chain uses TRBV27 with TRBJ2-7; 11 nucleotides agree with TRBD1. The CDR3 loop spans 14 amino acids. In germline, CDR1 is MNHEY, CDR2 SMNVEV (reference sequence). The junction had 5 bases not matched to a gene; V was cut back by 8 bases and J by 2 bases. In DNA, the CDR3 is TGTGCCAGCGGACCGGGACAGGGGGCCTACGAGCAGTACTTC. Translated: CASGPGQGAYEQYF.

The sample holds a few counts of this clone. This chain links TRBV7-9 with TRBJ2-3; D may be TRBD1 (6 bases). The CDR3 covers 15 residues. The germline V gene encodes CDR1 SEHNR and CDR2 FQNEAQ (reference sequence). Trimming shortened V by 2 bases and J by 4 bases, and 13 bases separated the two germline ends. CDR3 sequence: CASSLQGSGPDTQYF. CDR3 in DNA: TGTGCCAGCAGCTTACAGGGGTCCGGTCCAGATACGCAGTATTTT.

This chain uses TRBV6-5 with TRBJ1-5, with a tentative D call TRBD1 (6 bases). CDR3 length: 14 amino acids. V lost 10 bases and J lost 1, with 14 bases in between. Germline V lookup: CDR1 MNHEY, CDR2 SVGAGI. CDR3: CATAQGSSNQPQHF. CDR3 DNA sequence: TGTGCCACAGCGCAGGGGAGCAGCAATCAGCCCCAGCATTTT.